Below are 23 T cell receptor beta chains sequenced from a single sample in a study of T cell changes during pregnancy in multiple sclerosis. Sequencing used immunoSEQ multiplex PCR; TCRdb keeps in-frame clones, though not all of them. Among more than 65,000 clones, approximately 90% were seen once, and the ten largest hold 0.21%. Specimen: CD4+ T cells from peripheral blood mononuclear cells, collected before pregnancy. The source is a female donor with multiple sclerosis, enrolled in a pregnancy study.

This clone was detected once. The V gene is TRBV4-2, the J gene TRBJ1-5; TRBD1 might be the D (5 bases). V gave up 0 bases and J gave up 3 bases, with 9 bases separating them. The CDR3 sequence is 15 residues long. Germline V gene data show CDR1 as LGHNA and CDR2 as YNFKEQ. The CDR3 DNA reads TGTGCCAGCAGCCAAGAATACAGGTACAATCAGCCCCAGCATTTT. Its translation is CASSQEYRYNQPQHF.

This chain joins TRBV19 and TRBJ1-2, with D tentatively TRBD1 (6 bases). Germline values: CDR1 LNHDA, CDR2 SQIVND (reference sequence). Between the trimmed V and J ends, which lost 5 bases and 6 bases, there was a span of 19 bases. There are 15 residues in the CDR3. The CDR3 is CASSSRDNFHHGYTF. In nucleotides, the CDR3 is TGTGCCAGTAGTTCCCGGGACAACTTCCATCATGGCTACACCTTC.

The chain couples TRBV5-4 to TRBJ2-1; 14 bases align to TRBD2. After removal of 0 bases from V and 7 bases from J, the junction contained 6 bases not matched to a gene. This CDR3 comprises 17 residues. Germline values: CDR1 SGHNT, CDR2 YYREEE (reference sequence). CDR3 amino acids: CASSLGIRLAGGNEQFF. CDR3 nucleotide sequence: TGTGCCAGCAGCTTGGGGATTAGACTAGCGGGGGGGAATGAGCAGTTCTTC.

The CDR3 here is CSVRDRAANYGYTF. In nucleotides, the CDR3 is TGCAGCGTGAGAGACAGGGCAGCTAACTATGGCTACACCTTC. The rearrangement uses TRBV29-1 and TRBJ1-2, with TRBD1 identical over 7 bases. The junction had 7 bases not matched to a gene; V was cut back by 6 bases and J by 0 bases. The CDR3 is made up of 14 amino acids. In germline, CDR1 is SQVTM, CDR2 ANQGSEA.

The chain carries TRBV19 and TRBJ1-5, with no clear D. Germline V gives CDR1 LNHDA, CDR2 SQIVND (reference sequence). The CDR3 contains 15 residues. The V end was cut by 3 bases, the J end by 0 bases, with 9 bases between. The CDR3 protein is CASSIGRHSNQPQHF. CDR3 nucleotides: TGTGCCAGTAGTATTGGGAGACATAGCAATCAGCCCCAGCATTTT.

The V call is TRBV19, the J call TRBJ1-6; D call uncertain. The CDR3 contains 16 residues. Germline-derived CDR1 and CDR2 are LNHDA and SQIVND (reference sequence). V was shortened by 9 bases and J by 7 bases, with 22 bases between the two germline ends. The DNA for the CDR3 is TGTGCCAGCCACCCTCGGGGTGGGTTTAGGAATTCACCCCTCCACTTT. Translating gives CASHPRGGFRNSPLHF.

This chain uses TRBV30 with TRBJ2-3, with D unresolved. Trimming stripped 0 bases from V and 5 bases from J, with 6 bases between. This CDR3 region has 12 residues. The V gene's germline CDR1 is GTSNPN and CDR2 SVGIG (reference sequence). Written as DNA, the CDR3 is TGTGCCTGGAGTGTTGCCAGAGATACGCAGTATTTT. This encodes CAWSVARDTQYF.

The chain has TRBV19 and TRBJ1-1, with D perhaps TRBD1 (5 bases). The CDR3 spans 14 residues. Germline V gene sequence: CDR1 LNHDA, CDR2 SQIVND (reference sequence). V lost 6 bases, J lost 1 base, and 12 bases lay in between. The CDR3 here is CASSPGHRNTEAFF. Here the CDR3 DNA reads TGTGCCAGTAGCCCAGGGCATAGGAACACTGAAGCTTTCTTT.

V is TRBV29-1 and J is TRBJ1-1; D remains ambiguous. This CDR3 has 13 amino acids. Germline-derived CDR1 and CDR2 are SQVTM and ANQGSEA. V shed 4 bases and J shed 1 base, with 10 bases lying between them. The CDR3 is CSVAPLKNTEAFF. Here the CDR3 DNA reads TGCAGCGTTGCCCCCCTAAAGAACACTGAAGCTTTCTTT.

The gene calls are TRBV30 and TRBJ1-2; tentatively, D is TRBD1 (5 bases). Trimming cost V 0 bases and J 1 base, with 9 bases left between them. Germline V gives CDR1 GTSNPN, CDR2 SVGIG (reference sequence). The CDR3 sequence is 14 residues long. The CDR3 DNA reads as TGTGCCTGGAGTGTACGGACATATAACTATGGCTACACCTTC. Translation gives CAWSVRTYNYGYTF.

The rearrangement links TRBV7-9 to TRBJ2-7; TRBD2 agrees at 8 bases. The J segment lost 3 bases and the V segment lost 1 base, leaving 14 bases of the junction unmatched. This CDR3 comprises 18 residues. Looked up from germline, CDR1 is SEHNR and CDR2 is FQNEAQ (reference sequence). CDR3 sequence: CASSLGRSSGGPGYEQYF. The DNA of the CDR3 is TGTGCCAGCAGCTTAGGGAGAAGTTCGGGGGGGCCGGGCTACGAGCAGTACTTC.

The rearrangement links TRBV28 to TRBJ1-2; no clear D gene. The CDR3 is made up of 14 amino acids. The germline gives CDR1 MDHEN, CDR2 SYDVKM. V was clipped by 3 bases and J by 2 bases, with 10 bases between them. The CDR3 here is CASSFYTGNYGYTF. The CDR3 bases are TGTGCCAGCAGTTTCTACACGGGGAACTATGGCTACACCTTC.

The V and J genes are TRBV19 and TRBJ1-2; weak D call: TRBD1 (5 bases). Germline V gene data show CDR1 as LNHDA and CDR2 as SQIVND (reference sequence). The CDR3 sequence is 15 residues long. Trimming took 6 bases from V and 0 from J, leaving 14 bases between them. CDR3 sequence: CASRNRRGPNYGYTF. The DNA of the CDR3 is TGTGCCAGTAGGAATCGGAGGGGCCCTAACTATGGCTACACCTTC.

The chain recombines TRBV19 with TRBJ2-7; D gene uncertain. CDR3 size: 15 residues. Germline CDR1 is LNHDA and CDR2 is SQIVND (reference sequence). V shed 3 bases and J shed 0 bases, with 12 bases lying between them. CDR3 in amino acids: CASSIAADSSYEQYF. DNA for the CDR3: TGTGCCAGTAGTATCGCGGCGGATAGCTCCTACGAGCAGTACTTC.

V and J are TRBV30 and TRBJ1-4; TRBD1 might be the D (5 bases). Germline CDR1 is GTSNPN and CDR2 is SVGIG (reference sequence). V lost 5 bases and J 7 bases, leaving 20 bases between the germline ends. CDR3 size: 15 residues. The CDR3 sequence is CAWSRGGARVEKLFF. CDR3 nucleotide sequence: TGTGCCTGGTCCCGAGGTGGGGCAAGGGTTGAAAAACTGTTTTTT.

This chain connects TRBV28 to TRBJ2-1; D is unresolved. Looked up from germline, CDR1 is MDHEN and CDR2 is SYDVKM. V lost 3 bases to trimming and J lost 9 bases, with 15 bases between them. This CDR3 spans 14 amino acids. In nucleotides, the CDR3 is TGTGCCAGCAGTTTGCCCCTCCAGGCCGGTGAGCAGTTCTTC. Protein: CASSLPLQAGEQFF.

The rearrangement joins TRBV5-1 to TRBJ1-2; D remains ambiguous. The CDR3 loop spans 15 amino acids. Trimming removed 0 bases at V and 1 base at J, with 10 bases between. Germline V gene sequence: CDR1 SGHRS, CDR2 YFSETQ. As DNA, the CDR3 is TGCGCCAGCAGCTTGGGGAACAGCTTTAACTATGGCTACACCTTC. Encoded protein: CASSLGNSFNYGYTF. Full variable domain (rest looked up from reference TRBV5-1 and TRBJ1-2): KAGVTQTPRYLIKTRGQQVTLSCSPISGHRSVSWYQQTPGQGLQFLFEYFSETQRNKGNFPGRFSGRQFSNSRSEMNVSTLELGDSALYLCASSLGNSFNYGYTFGSGTRLTVV.

This rearrangement joins TRBV7-3 to TRBJ2-1; maybe TRBD1 (6 bases). CDR3 length: 14 amino acids. V was clipped by 0 bases and J by 10 bases, with 13 bases between them. Germline V CDR1 and CDR2: SGHTA, FQGTGA. The CDR3 nucleotides are TGTGCCAGCAGCTTAACAGGTTCCGGGACAGAGCAGTTCTTC. This encodes CASSLTGSGTEQFF.

This chain uses TRBV19 with TRBJ2-1; TRBD1 agrees at 9 bases. V shed 7 bases and J 9 bases; nucleotides not matched to a gene: 13. The V gene's germline CDR1 is LNHDA and CDR2 SQIVND (reference sequence). CDR3 length: 15 amino acids. This CDR3 reads CASTGTGSLFREQFF. In DNA, the CDR3 is TGTGCCAGTACCGGGACAGGGAGTTTGTTCCGTGAGCAGTTCTTC.

J is TRBJ1-1 and V is TRBV6-5; no reliable D call. V dropped 6 bases and J dropped 0 bases, with 5 bases sitting between them. The CDR3 length is 12 residues. Germline V lookup: CDR1 MNHEY, CDR2 SVGAGI. In DNA, the CDR3 is TGTGCCAGCAGGGCCCTGAACACTGAAGCTTTCTTT. Amino acid sequence: CASRALNTEAFF.

This clone was picked up one time. The chain carries TRBV5-1 and TRBJ2-1, with TRBD1 matching 8 bases. V shed 0 bases and J 8 bases; nucleotides not matched to a gene: 7. The CDR3 is made up of 15 amino acids. The germline gives CDR1 SGHRS, CDR2 YFSETQ. This CDR3 reads CASSLGQGPRHEQFF. The CDR3 nucleotides are TGCGCCAGCAGCTTGGGACAGGGGCCACGGCATGAGCAGTTCTTC.

The V call is TRBV9, the J call TRBJ1-6, with a tentative D call TRBD1 (6 bases). CDR1 is SGDLS, CDR2 YYNGEE, per germline. With 0 bases removed from V and 8 bases from J, the gap between germline ends came to 15 bases. CDR3 length equals 16 residues. The CDR3 is CASSVGGEGVHSPLHF. The CDR3 region has the DNA TGTGCCAGCAGCGTAGGTGGTGAGGGGGTACATTCACCCCTCCACTTT.

This chain connects TRBV5-1 to TRBJ2-2; 8 positions match TRBD2. The CDR3 extends over 15 amino acids. Per the germline V gene, CDR1 is SGHRS and CDR2 is YFSETQ. V lost 5 bases and J lost 2; bases outside the gene matches: 5. CDR3 loop: CASSKTSDNTGELFF. DNA for the CDR3: TGCGCCAGCAGTAAGACTAGCGATAACACCGGGGAGCTGTTTTTT.